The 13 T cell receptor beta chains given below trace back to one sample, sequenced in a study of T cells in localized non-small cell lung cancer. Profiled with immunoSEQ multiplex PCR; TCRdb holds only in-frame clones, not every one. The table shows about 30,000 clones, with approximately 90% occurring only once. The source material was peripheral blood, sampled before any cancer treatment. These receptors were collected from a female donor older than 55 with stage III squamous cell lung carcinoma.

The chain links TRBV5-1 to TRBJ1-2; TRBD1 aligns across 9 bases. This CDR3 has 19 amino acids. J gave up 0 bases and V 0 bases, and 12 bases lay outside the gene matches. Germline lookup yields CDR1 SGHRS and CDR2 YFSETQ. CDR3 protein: CASSLGTGTGSPTNYGYTF. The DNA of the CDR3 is TGCGCCAGCAGCTTGGGGACCGGGACAGGGAGCCCTACTAACTATGGCTACACCTTC.

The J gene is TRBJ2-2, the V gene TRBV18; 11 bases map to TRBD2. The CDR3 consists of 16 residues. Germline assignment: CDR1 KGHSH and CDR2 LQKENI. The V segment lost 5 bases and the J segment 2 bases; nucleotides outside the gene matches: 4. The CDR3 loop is CASSFTSGSNTGELFF. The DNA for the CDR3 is TGTGCCAGCTCATTCACTAGCGGGAGTAACACCGGGGAGCTGTTTTTT.

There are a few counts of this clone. The CDR3 reads CASSFGLAGSLGAEQYF. The CDR3 DNA is TGTGCCAGCAGCTTTGGACTAGCGGGATCCCTTGGGGCCGAGCAGTACTTC. This chain links TRBV5-6 with TRBJ2-7; TRBD2 aligns across 12 bases. Germline V gene data show CDR1 as SGHDT and CDR2 as YYEEEE. The CDR3 is 17 residues long. Trimming removed 2 bases from V and 6 bases from J; junction bases left unmatched: 12. The full variable domain, rest sourced from reference TRBV5-6 and TRBJ2-7, is DAGVTQSPTHLIKTRGQQVTLRCSPKSGHDTVSWYQQALGQGPQFIFQYYEEEERQRGNFPDRFSGHQFPNYSSELNVNALLLGDSALYLCASSFGLAGSLGAEQYFGPGTRLTVT.

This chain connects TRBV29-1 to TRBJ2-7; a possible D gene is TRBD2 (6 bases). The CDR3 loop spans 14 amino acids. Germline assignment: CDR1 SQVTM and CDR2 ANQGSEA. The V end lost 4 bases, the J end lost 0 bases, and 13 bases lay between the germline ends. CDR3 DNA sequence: TGCAGCGTTGGGGGACTCGAGGGCTCCTACGAGCAGTACTTC. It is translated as CSVGGLEGSYEQYF.

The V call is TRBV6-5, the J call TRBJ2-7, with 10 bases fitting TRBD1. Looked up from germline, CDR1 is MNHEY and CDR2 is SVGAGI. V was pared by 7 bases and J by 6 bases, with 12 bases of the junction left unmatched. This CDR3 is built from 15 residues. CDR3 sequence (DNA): TGTGCCAGCACCGCCCCCGGGACAGGGGTAAGCGAGCAGTACTTC. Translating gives CASTAPGTGVSEQYF.

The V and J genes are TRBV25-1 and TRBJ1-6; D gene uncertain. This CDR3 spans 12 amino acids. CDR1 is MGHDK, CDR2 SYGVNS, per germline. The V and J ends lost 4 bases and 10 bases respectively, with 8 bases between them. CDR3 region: CASSVGRSPLHF. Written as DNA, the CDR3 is TGTGCCAGCAGTGTAGGGAGATCACCCCTCCACTTT.

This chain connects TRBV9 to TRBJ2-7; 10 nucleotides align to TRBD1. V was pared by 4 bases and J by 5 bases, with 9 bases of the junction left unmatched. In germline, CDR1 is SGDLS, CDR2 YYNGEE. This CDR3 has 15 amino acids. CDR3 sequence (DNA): TGTGCCAGCAGCAAAGCCGGGACAGGGGCCGACGAGCAGTACTTC. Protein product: CASSKAGTGADEQYF.

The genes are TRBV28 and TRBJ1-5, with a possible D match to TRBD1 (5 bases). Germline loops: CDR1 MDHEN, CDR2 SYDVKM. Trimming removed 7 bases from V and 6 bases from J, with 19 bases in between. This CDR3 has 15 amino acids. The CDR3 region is CASTPVGGGGQPQHF. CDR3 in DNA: TGTGCCAGCACCCCGGTGGGGGGAGGCGGTCAGCCCCAGCATTTT.

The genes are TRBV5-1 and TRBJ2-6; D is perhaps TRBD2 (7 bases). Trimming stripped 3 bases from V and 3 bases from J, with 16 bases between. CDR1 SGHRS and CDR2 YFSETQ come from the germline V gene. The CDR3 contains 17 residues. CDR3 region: CASSSNRGALGANVLTF. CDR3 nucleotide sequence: TGCGCCAGCAGCTCCAACCGGGGGGCACTTGGGGCCAACGTCCTGACTTTC.

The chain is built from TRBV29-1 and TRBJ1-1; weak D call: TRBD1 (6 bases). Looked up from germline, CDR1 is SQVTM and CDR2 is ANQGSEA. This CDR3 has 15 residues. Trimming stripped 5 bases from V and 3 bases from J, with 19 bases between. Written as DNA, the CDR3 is TGCAGCGTTTCCACGCCGGGACAATTACACACTGAAGCTTTCTTT. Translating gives CSVSTPGQLHTEAFF.

The CDR3 DNA follows: TGTGCCAGCAGGTCCCCAGTGAACTCCTACGAGCAGTACTTC. Its translation is CASRSPVNSYEQYF. The rearrangement joins TRBV28 to TRBJ2-7; D gene uncertain. V lost 6 bases and J 0 bases, leaving 12 bases between the germline ends. The CDR3 extends over 14 amino acids. The germline V gene encodes CDR1 MDHEN and CDR2 SYDVKM.

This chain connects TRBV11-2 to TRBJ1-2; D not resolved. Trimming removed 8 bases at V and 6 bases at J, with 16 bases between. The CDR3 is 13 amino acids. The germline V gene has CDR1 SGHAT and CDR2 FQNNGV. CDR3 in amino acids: CASLPMPGHGYTF. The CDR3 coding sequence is TGTGCCAGCCTCCCAATGCCAGGCCATGGCTACACCTTC.

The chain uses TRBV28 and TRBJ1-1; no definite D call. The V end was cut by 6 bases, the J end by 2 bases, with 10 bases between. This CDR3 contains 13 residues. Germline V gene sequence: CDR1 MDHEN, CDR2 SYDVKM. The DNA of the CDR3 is TGTGCCAGCAGGCTGGGCGGCAACACTGAAGCTTTCTTT. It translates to CASRLGGNTEAFF.